This entry lists 21 T cell receptor beta chains sequenced from one sample in a study of T cells in Graves' hyperthyroidism and ophthalmopathy. RNA transcripts gave rise to amplified TCR beta CDR3 regions. Carried out on the TCR CDR3, a first-round RT-PCR used the HTBI primer set. Each CDR3 protein gets one entry after TCRdb re-called the multiplex PCR reads with MiXCR. The sample contains 550,000 to 700,000 distinct CDR3 sequences, about half of which appear only once. Sequenced input: peripheral blood or thyroid tissue (not recorded which). These receptors all stem from an adult woman with Graves' disease, either hyperthyroidism or ophthalmopathy (not recorded which).

This clonotype came up many times. This chain links TRBV6-5 with TRBJ1-3; a possible D gene is TRBD1 (6 bases). The germline CDR1 and CDR2 sequences are MNHEY and SVGAGI. This CDR3 spans 16 amino acids. V was shortened by 2 bases and J by 0 bases, with 11 bases between the two germline ends. CDR3: CASSYQGLRSGNTIYF. CDR3 coding DNA: TGTGCCAGCAGTTACCAGGGGCTTCGCTCTGGAAACACCATATATTTT.

A remark on this clonotype: Since the CDR3 does not end with the conserved phenylalanine or tryptophan, this likely comes from a read error. The V and J genes are TRBV4-1 and TRBJ2-2; D not certain. CDR3 length: 13 amino acids. Germline V gives CDR1 MGHRA, CDR2 YSYEKL. The CDR3 region is CASSSSSVGELFC. CDR3 in DNA: TGTGCCAGCAGCTCCTCCAGTGTCGGGGAGCTGTTTTGT.

This clonotype was counted only a few times. The rearrangement joins TRBV2 to TRBJ1-6; no firm D call. This CDR3 region has 12 residues. Trimming pared 2 bases from V and 9 bases from J, leaving 5 bases between. Germline V gene sequence: CDR1 SNHLY, CDR2 FYNNEI. CDR3 in amino acids: CASSELGSPLHF. The CDR3 DNA is TGTGCCAGCAGTGAATTGGGTTCACCCCTCCACTTT.

This clonotype appeared many times. V and J are TRBV2 and TRBJ1-6; TRBD1 matches 8 bases. The germline V gene has CDR1 SNHLY and CDR2 FYNNEI. CDR3 length: 15 residues. V was pared by 7 bases and J by 6 bases, with 8 bases of the junction left unmatched. CDR3 residues: CASTRTGTGNSPLHF. The CDR3, as DNA: TGTGCCAGCACCCGGACAGGGACTGGTAATTCACCCCTCCACTTT.

This clonotype occurred a few times. The chain recombines TRBV29-1 with TRBJ1-2; D unclear. The germline V gene encodes CDR1 SQVTM and CDR2 ANQGSEA. V lost 7 bases and J 1 base, leaving 19 bases between the germline ends. The CDR3 totals 15 residues. In DNA, the CDR3 is TGCAGCGCCGTCAGTCCGAGGAGAAGTAACTATGGCTACACCTTC. Translated, it gives CSAVSPRRSNYGYTF.

This chain links TRBV7-9 with TRBJ2-6; 10 nucleotides align to TRBD2. Germline V lookup: CDR1 SEHNR, CDR2 FQNEAQ (reference sequence). The trim removed 3 bases at V and 3 bases at J, leaving 8 bases unmatched. The CDR3 is made up of 18 amino acids. The CDR3 sequence is CASSLDSGRIGGANVLTF. For the CDR3, the DNA is TGTGCCAGCAGCTTGGATAGCGGGAGGATAGGTGGGGCCAACGTCCTGACTTTC.

This chain joins TRBV3-1 and TRBJ2-6, with 8 positions matching TRBD1. The germline CDR1 and CDR2 sequences are LGHDT and YNNKEL (reference sequence). This CDR3 is 14 amino acids long. V lost 2 bases, J lost 12 bases, and 6 bases stayed unmatched. The DNA for the CDR3 is TGTGCCAGCAGCCAACACGACAGGGGACCCGTCCTGACTTTC. It is translated as CASSQHDRGPVLTF.

The rearrangement links TRBV10-3 to TRBJ2-7; D might be TRBD2 (5 bases). Germline V gene lookup returns CDR1 ENHRY and CDR2 SYGVKD. Trimming took 3 bases from V and 7 from J, leaving 19 bases between them. This CDR3 comprises 15 residues. The CDR3 loop reads CAISERPGPRGEQYF. The CDR3, as DNA: TGTGCCATCAGTGAAAGGCCCGGACCCCGGGGAGAGCAGTACTTC.

This chain links TRBV12-3 or TRBV12-4 with TRBJ1-1; no definite D call. The V end was cut by 6 bases, the J end by 9 bases, with 14 bases between. The CDR3 loop spans 12 amino acids. CDR3: CASSPVGGKAFF. CDR3 sequence (DNA): TGTGCCAGCAGCCCTGTAGGAGGCAAAGCTTTCTTT.

About this clonotype itself: This CDR3 is missing its conserved last phenylalanine or tryptophan, likely due to a read error. Because the CDR3's place on the DNA is in doubt, the DNA is left out and the CDR3 is given as listed by TCRdb. The genes are TRBV11-2 and TRBJ1-3. From its first to its last residue, the CDR3 has 9 amino acids. CDR1 SGHAT and CDR2 FQNNGV come from the germline V gene. The CDR3 loop is CASSRRSRV.

This clonotype has at least ten counts. The gene calls are TRBV5-1 and TRBJ2-2; no clear D gene. The CDR3 runs to 17 residues. Trimming removed 3 bases from V and 5 bases from J, with 20 bases in between. Germline-derived CDR1 and CDR2 are SGHRS and YFSETQ. CDR3 sequence: CASSSAQAARVTGELFF. CDR3 sequence (DNA): TGCGCCAGCAGCTCGGCGCAGGCGGCGCGAGTGACCGGGGAGCTGTTTTTT.

This clonotype showed up many times. The chain employs TRBV10-1 and TRBJ2-7, with a possible D match to TRBD1 (6 bases). The length of the CDR3 is 11 residues. Per germline, CDR1 WNHNN and CDR2 SYGVQD (reference sequence). Trimming stripped 6 bases from V and 3 bases from J, with 6 bases between. The CDR3 loop reads CASRDSYEQYF. CDR3 in DNA: TGCGCCAGCAGGGACAGCTACGAGCAGTACTTC.

In this sample, this clonotype turned up many times. The V gene is TRBV7-8, the J gene TRBJ2-5; the D is unclear. CDR3 length: 15 amino acids. CDR1 and CDR2 (germline): SGHVS, FQNEAQ. V dropped 1 base and J dropped 5 bases, with 14 bases sitting between them. The DNA for the CDR3 is TGTGCCAGCAGCTTAGAGCCCTGGCGAAGGGAGACCCAGTACTTC. This encodes CASSLEPWRRETQYF.

V usage is TRBV2 and J usage is TRBJ1-5, with TRBD1 identical over 8 bases. Germline V CDR1 and CDR2: SNHLY, FYNNEI. CDR3 length: 14 residues. With V trimmed by 7 bases and J by 9 bases, 11 bases remained unmatched. CDR3 region: CASKDRVSSSPQHF. The DNA for the CDR3 is TGTGCCAGCAAGGACAGGGTCTCTTCGTCGCCCCAGCATTTT.

On this clonotype itself: The junction departs from germline at one end; a sequencing error may be responsible. J is TRBJ2-7 and V is TRBV3-1; maybe TRBD1 (6 bases). The germline V gene encodes CDR1 LGHDT and CDR2 YNNKEL (reference sequence). CDR3 length equals 14 residues. The CDR3 is CASSQDIGGYEQHF. For the CDR3, the DNA is TGTGCCAGCAGCCAAGATATTGGGGGCTACGAGCAGCACTTC.

The chain employs TRBV20-1 and TRBJ1-6; TRBD1 is a possible D gene (5 bases). Trimming shortened V by 1 base and J by 7 bases, and 8 bases separated the two germline ends. Germline lookup yields CDR1 DFQATT and CDR2 SNEGSKA (reference sequence). The length of the CDR3 is 13 residues. The CDR3: CSARGGSNSPLHF. In DNA form, the CDR3 reads TGCAGTGCTAGAGGGGGCTCGAATTCACCCCTCCACTTT.

This clonotype was seen only a few times. The rearrangement joins TRBV19 to TRBJ1-1, with 9 bases identical to TRBD1. Trimming removed 5 bases from V and 6 bases from J; junction bases left unmatched: 7. The V gene's germline CDR1 is LNHDA and CDR2 SQIVND (reference sequence). The CDR3 has 14 amino acids. CDR3 loop: CASSERDRAPEAFF. CDR3 sequence (DNA): TGTGCCAGTAGTGAACGGGACAGGGCCCCTGAAGCTTTCTTT. The variable domain in full, completed from reference TRBV19 and TRBJ1-1, reads DGGITQSPKYLFRKEGQNVTLSCEQNLNHDAMYWYRQDPGQGLRLIYYSQIVNDFQKGDIAEGYSVSREKKESFPLTVTSAQKNPTAFYLCASSERDRAPEAFFGQGTRLTVV.

The genes are TRBV6-1 and TRBJ2-6; 7 nucleotides agree with TRBD1. This CDR3 has 16 amino acids. Germline-derived CDR1 and CDR2 are MNHNS and SASEGT. Losses at the gene ends were 7 bases for V and 0 bases for J; bases not matched to a gene: 6. This chain's CDR3 is CASTGRQGSGANVLTF. CDR3 DNA: TGTGCCAGCACGGGGAGACAGGGCTCTGGGGCCAACGTCCTGACTTTC.

Regarding this clonotype: A much larger clone is a single base away; this may be a read error. The rearrangement uses TRBV10-3 and TRBJ1-2; D is perhaps TRBD1 (5 bases). The V gene lost 5 bases and the J gene lost 5 bases, with 15 bases spanning the gap. CDR1 is ENHRY and CDR2 is SYGVKD in the germline V gene. The CDR3 consists of 14 residues. For the CDR3, the DNA is TGTGCCATCAGTTACTCTGACAGACGGTATGGCTACACCTTC. Its translation is CAISYSDRRYGYTF.

Many counts were recorded for this clonotype. The rearrangement joins TRBV5-6 to TRBJ2-7; 8 nucleotides agree with TRBD2. The CDR3 consists of 13 residues. With V trimmed by 6 bases and J by 7 bases, 9 bases remained unmatched. Germline loops: CDR1 SGHDT, CDR2 YYEEEE. This chain's CDR3 is CASTQPGLAEQYF. DNA for the CDR3: TGTGCCAGCACCCAGCCAGGACTAGCTGAGCAGTACTTC.

The chain has TRBV5-1 and TRBJ1-1; D gene ambiguous. Per the germline V gene, CDR1 is SGHRS and CDR2 is YFSETQ. The V gene lost 2 bases and the J gene lost 1 base, with 9 bases spanning the gap. The CDR3 is made up of 14 amino acids. CDR3 sequence (DNA): TGCGCCAGCAGCTTTCAAACTAGGAACACTGAAGCTTTCTTT. Amino acids: CASSFQTRNTEAFF.